The clone carrying this TCR beta chain appeared many times. The antigen is not known. The sample is drawn from a study of T cells in Graves' hyperthyroidism and ophthalmopathy. General study findings and limits: In blood, most of the thyroid clonotypes expanded above 0.001 were also present. Separating ophthalmopathy from stable hyperthyroidism was achieved by a 13 V-J model.

The TCR beta CDR3 regions underwent amplification using RNA transcripts as the source. TCR CDR3 underwent first-round RT-PCR with the HTBI primer set. TCRdb reprocessed the multiplex PCR reads with MiXCR, giving one entry per CDR3 protein. The profile covers a few hundred thousand distinct CDR3 sequences, with about 14% appearing a single time and about 20% taken by the ten largest. The V gene end was trimmed by 6 bases and the J gene end by 3 bases; junction bases not matched to a gene: 6. Germline CDR1 SNHLY, CDR2 FYNNEI. The CDR3 consists of 14 residues. Any patient presenting with uncontrolled infection, other autoimmune disease, pregnancy or lactation was left out.

The sequencing input was blood. This receptor was taken from a woman in her 30s with Graves' ophthalmopathy. V is TRBV2 and J is TRBJ2-7, with 9 positions matching TRBD1. The CDR3 sequence: CASRPGQGFYEQYF. For the CDR3, the DNA is TGTGCCAGCAGACCGGGACAGGGCTTCTACGAGCAGTACTTC. Using reference TRBV2 and TRBJ2-7 for the parts outside the CDR3, the full variable domain is EPEVTQTPSHQVTQMGQEVILRCVPISNHLYFYWYRQILGQKVEFLVSFYNNEISEKSEIFDDQFSVERPDGSNFTLKIRSTKLEDSAMYFCASRPGQGFYEQYFGPGTRLTVT.